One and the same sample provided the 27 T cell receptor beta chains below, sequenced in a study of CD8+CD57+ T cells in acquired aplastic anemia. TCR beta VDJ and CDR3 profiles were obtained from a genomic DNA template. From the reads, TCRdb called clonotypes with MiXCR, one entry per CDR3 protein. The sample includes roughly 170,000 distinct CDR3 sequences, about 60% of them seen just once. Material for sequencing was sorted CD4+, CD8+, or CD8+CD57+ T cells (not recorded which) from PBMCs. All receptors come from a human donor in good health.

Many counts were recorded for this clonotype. CDR3 residues: CATSGASGIYNEQFF. The DNA of the CDR3 is TGTGCCACCAGTGGGGCTAGCGGGATTTACAATGAGCAGTTCTTC. The chain recombines TRBV24-1 with TRBJ2-1; 9 bases agree with TRBD2. CDR1 is KGHDR and CDR2 is SFDVKD in the germline V gene. This CDR3 contains 15 residues. The V gene end was trimmed by 5 bases and the J gene end by 4 bases; junction bases not matched to a gene: 5.

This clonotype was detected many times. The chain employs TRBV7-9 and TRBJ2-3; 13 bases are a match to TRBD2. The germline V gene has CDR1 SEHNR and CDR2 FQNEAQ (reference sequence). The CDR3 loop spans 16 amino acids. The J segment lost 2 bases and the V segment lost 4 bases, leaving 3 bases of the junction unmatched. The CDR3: CASSYGTSGTTDTQYF. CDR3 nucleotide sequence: TGTGCCAGCAGCTACGGGACTAGCGGGACCACAGATACGCAGTATTTT.

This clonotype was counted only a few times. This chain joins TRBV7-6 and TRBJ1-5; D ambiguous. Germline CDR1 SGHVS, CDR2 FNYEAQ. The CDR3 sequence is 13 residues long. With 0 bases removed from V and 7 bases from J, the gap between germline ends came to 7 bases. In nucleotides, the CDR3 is TGTGCCAGCAGCTTAGCGCGTCAACAGCCCCAGCATTTT. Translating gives CASSLARQQPQHF.

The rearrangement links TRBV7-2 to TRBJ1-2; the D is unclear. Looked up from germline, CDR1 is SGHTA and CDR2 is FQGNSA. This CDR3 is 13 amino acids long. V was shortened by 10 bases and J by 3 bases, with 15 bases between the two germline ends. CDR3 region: CATSREIYYGYTF. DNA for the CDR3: TGTGCCACCTCGCGGGAGATCTACTATGGCTACACCTTC.

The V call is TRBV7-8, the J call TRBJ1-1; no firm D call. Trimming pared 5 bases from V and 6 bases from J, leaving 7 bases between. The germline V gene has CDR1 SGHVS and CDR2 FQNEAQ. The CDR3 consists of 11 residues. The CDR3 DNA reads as TGTGCCAGCAGCAACCGCGCTGAAGCTTTCTTT. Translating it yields CASSNRAEAFF.

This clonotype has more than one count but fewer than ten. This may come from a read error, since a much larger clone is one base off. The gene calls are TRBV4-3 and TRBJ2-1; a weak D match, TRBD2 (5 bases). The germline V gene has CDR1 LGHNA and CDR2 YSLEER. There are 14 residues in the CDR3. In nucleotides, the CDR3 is TGCGCCGGCAGCCAAGAGGTTAGCGTCCAGGAGCAGTTCTTC. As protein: CAGSQEVSVQEQFF.

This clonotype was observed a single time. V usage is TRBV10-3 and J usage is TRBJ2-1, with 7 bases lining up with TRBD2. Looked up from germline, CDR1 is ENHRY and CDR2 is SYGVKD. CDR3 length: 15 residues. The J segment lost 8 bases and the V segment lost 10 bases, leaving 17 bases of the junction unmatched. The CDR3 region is CATTSPGGGDDEQFF. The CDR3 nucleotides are TGTGCCACCACCTCACCCGGCGGGGGAGACGATGAGCAGTTCTTC.

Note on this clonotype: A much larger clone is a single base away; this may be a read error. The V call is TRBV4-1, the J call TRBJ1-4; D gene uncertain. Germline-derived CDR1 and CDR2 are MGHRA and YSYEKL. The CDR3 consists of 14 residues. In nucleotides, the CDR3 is TGCGCCAGCGGCCAAGGTTCCCAGTTGGAAAAACTGTTTTTT. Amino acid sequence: CASGQGSQLEKLFF.

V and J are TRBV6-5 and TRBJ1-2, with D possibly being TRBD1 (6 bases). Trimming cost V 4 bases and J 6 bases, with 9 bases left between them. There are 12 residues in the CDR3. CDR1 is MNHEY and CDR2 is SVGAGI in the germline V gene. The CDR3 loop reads CASSSGGDGYTF. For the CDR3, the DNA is TGTGCCAGCAGTTCGGGGGGCGATGGCTACACCTTC.

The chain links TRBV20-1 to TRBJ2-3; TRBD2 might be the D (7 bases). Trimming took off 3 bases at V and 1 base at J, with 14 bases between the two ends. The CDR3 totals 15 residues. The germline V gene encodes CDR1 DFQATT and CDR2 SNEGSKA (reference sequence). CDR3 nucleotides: TGCAGTGCTAGGGGGGGGCAGTTTGGCACAGATACGCAGTATTTT. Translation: CSARGGQFGTDTQYF.

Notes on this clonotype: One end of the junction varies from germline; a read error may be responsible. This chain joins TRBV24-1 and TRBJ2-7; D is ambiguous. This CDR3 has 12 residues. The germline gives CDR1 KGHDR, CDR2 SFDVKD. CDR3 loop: CATSPWGYDQYF. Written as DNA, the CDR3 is TGTGCCACCAGTCCCTGGGGATACGATCAGTACTTC.

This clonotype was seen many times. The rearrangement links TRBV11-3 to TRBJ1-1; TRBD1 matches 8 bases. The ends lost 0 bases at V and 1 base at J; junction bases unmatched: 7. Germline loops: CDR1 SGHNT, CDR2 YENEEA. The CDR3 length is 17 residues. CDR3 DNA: TGTGCCAGCAGCTTAGACCGACAGGGGACTGGGAACACTGAAGCTTTCTTT. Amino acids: CASSLDRQGTGNTEAFF.

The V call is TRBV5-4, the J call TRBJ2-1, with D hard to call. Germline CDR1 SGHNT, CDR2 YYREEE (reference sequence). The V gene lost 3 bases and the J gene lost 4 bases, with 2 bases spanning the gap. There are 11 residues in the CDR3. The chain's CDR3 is CASSSYNEQFF. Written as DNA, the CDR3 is TGTGCCAGCAGCTCTTACAATGAGCAGTTCTTC.

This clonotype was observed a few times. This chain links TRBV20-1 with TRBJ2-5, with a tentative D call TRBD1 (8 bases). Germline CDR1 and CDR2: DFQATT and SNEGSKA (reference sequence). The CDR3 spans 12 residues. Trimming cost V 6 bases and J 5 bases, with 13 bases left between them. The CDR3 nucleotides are TGCAGTGCCACAGGGGGGGCGGAGACCCAGTACTTC. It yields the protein CSATGGAETQYF.

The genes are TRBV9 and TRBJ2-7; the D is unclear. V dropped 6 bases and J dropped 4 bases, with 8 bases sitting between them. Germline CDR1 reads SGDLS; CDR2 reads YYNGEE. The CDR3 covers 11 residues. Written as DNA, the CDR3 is TGTGCCAGCACCGACGGGTACGAGCAGTACTTC. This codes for CASTDGYEQYF. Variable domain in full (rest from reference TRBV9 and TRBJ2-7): DSGVTQTPKHLITATGQRVTLRCSPRSGDLSVYWYQQSLDQGLQFLIQYYNGEERAKGNILERFSAQQFPDLHSELNLSSLELGDSALYFCASTDGYEQYFGPGTRLTVT.

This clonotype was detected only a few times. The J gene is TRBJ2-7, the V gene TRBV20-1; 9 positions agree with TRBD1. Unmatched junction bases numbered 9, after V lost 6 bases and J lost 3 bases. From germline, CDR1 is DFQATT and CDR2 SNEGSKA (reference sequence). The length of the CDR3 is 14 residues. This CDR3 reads CSAEMTGQGYEQYF. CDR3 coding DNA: TGCAGTGCCGAAATGACGGGACAGGGCTACGAGCAGTACTTC.

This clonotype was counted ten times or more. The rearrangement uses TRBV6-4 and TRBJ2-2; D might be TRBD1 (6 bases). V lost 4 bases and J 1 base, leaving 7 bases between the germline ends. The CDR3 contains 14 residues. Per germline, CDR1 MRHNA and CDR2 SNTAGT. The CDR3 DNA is TGTGCCAGCAGTGGGGGACAGAACACCGGGGAGCTGTTTTTT. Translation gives CASSGGQNTGELFF.

The DNA of the CDR3 is TGTGCCACCAGCAGAGATCTGACTAGCATTGAGCAGTTCTTC. Its protein product is CATSRDLTSIEQFF. This chain joins TRBV15 and TRBJ2-1, with 7 bases lining up with TRBD2. The V segment lost 0 bases and the J segment 9 bases; nucleotides outside the gene matches: 5. In germline, CDR1 is LNHNV, CDR2 YYDKDF (reference sequence). The CDR3 has 14 amino acids.

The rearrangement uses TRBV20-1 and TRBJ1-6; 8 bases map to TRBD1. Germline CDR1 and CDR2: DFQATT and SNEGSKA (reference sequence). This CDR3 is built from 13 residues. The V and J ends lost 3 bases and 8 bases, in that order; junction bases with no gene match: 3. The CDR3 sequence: CSARNRGDSPLHF. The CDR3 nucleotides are TGCAGTGCTAGGAACAGGGGGGATTCACCCCTCCACTTT.

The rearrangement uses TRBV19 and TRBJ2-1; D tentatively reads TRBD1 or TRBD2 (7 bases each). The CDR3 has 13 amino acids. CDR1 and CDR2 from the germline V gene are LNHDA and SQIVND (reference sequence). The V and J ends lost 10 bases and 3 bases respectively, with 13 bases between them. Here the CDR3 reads CATQGDYYNEQFF. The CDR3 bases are TGTGCCACCCAGGGGGACTACTACAATGAGCAGTTCTTC.

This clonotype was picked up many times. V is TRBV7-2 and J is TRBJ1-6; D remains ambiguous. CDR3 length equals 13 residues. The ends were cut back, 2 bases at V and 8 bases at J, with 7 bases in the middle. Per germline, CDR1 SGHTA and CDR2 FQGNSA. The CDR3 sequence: CASSLYRYSPLHF. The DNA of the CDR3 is TGTGCCAGCAGCTTATATAGATATTCACCCCTCCACTTT.

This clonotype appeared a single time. The CDR3 bases are TGTGCCAGCCAGGACCTTAGCAATCAGCCCCAGCATTTT. It codes for CASQDLSNQPQHF. This chain connects TRBV2 to TRBJ1-5; no clear D. The germline gives CDR1 SNHLY, CDR2 FYNNEI. V dropped 8 bases and J dropped 0 bases, with 8 bases sitting between them. The CDR3 is 13 amino acids.

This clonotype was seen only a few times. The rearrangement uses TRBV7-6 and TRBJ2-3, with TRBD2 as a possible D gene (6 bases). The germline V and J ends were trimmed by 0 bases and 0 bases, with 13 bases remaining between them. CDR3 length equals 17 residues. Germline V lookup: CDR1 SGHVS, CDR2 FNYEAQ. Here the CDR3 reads CASSLASGRSSTDTQYF. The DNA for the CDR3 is TGTGCCAGCAGCTTAGCAAGCGGGCGTTCTAGCACAGATACGCAGTATTTT.

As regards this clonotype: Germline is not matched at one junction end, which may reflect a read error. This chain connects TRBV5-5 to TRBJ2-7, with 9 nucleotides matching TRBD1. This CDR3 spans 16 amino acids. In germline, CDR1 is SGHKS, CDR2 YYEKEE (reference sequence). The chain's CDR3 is CASSHVPGTGYDEQYF. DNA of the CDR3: TGCGCCAGCAGCCACGTTCCCGGGACAGGGTACGACGAGCAGTACTTC. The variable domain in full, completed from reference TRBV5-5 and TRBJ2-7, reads DAGVTQSPTHLIKTRGQQVTLRCSPISGHKSVSWYQQVLGQGPQFIFQYYEKEERGRGNFPDRFSARQFPNYSSELNVNALLLGDSALYLCASSHVPGTGYDEQYFGPGTRLTVT.

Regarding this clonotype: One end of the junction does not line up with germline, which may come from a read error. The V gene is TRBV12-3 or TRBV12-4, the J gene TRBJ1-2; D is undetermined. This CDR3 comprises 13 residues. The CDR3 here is CASSFDGEYGYTF. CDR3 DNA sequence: TGTGCAAGCAGTTTTGACGGAGAATATGGCTACACCTTC.

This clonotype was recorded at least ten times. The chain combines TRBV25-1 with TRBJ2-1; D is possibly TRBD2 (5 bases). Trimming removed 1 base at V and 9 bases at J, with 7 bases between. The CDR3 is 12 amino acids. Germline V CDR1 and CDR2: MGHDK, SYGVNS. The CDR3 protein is CASSEFGGEQFF. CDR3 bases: TGTGCCAGCAGTGAATTCGGAGGTGAGCAGTTCTTC.

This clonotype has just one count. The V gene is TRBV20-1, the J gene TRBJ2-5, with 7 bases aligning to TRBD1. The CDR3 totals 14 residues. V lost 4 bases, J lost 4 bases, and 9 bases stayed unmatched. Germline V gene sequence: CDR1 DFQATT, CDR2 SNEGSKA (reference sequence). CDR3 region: CSATPRQGGETQYF. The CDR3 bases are TGCAGTGCTACACCTCGACAGGGTGGAGAGACCCAGTACTTC.